This T cell receptor beta chain was profiled in a study of blood T cell repertoires in COVID-19 (dated by TCRdb to the early 2020s). About the study as a whole: Samples from collaborators originated in the United States, Italy and Spain and spanned both the acute and convalescent phases of COVID-19. The prospective study material was composed of cDNA or gDNA derived from T cells, B-cell-depleted T cells, or PBMCs. Subjects who had been exposed to COVID-19, were actively infected with it, or had recovered from it provided the deeply sampled blood TCRbeta repertoires that made up the dataset. A freely available public database, intended as a resource for researchers studying the immune response to SARS-CoV-2, is where the repertoires were released. The samples were drawn from the first 160 participants of the ongoing ImmuneRACE study and from roughly 1,300 subjects provided by 6 global collaborators. Sample metadata almost always included a de-identified subject ID, COVID-19 status, age in years and sex. Where available, HLA class I and class II types were taken from metadata supplied by the sample provider and were not determined by assay-based typing.

TCRbeta CDR3 regions were amplified from genomic DNA by means of the immunoSEQ Assay, a bias-controlled multiplex PCR. The paper's data handling went like this. The number of nucleated cells in each sample was estimated by amplification of reference gene primers within the assay. To quantify the absolute abundance of each unique TCRbeta CDR3 rearrangement, sequence reads were collapsed and filtered. For each sample, productive Simpson clonality was calculated by taking the square root of Simpson's diversity index across productive rearrangements. The table comes from immuneACCESS by way of TCRdb, which keeps in-frame sequences with V and J called. Part of the clones is missing from these tables; in studies checked, under half for an unresolved V gene and the rest for unknown reasons. V and J calls and clone size are copied from that table; D and trimming were computed from the DNA. This sample holds 160,000 or so clones; about four fifths were observed only once. The ten largest clones represent around 3.7% of the sample.

Enrolling through a virtual design, the prospective study's participants ranged in age from roughly 18 to 90 years and lived across 20 to 30 United States geographic areas. To assign participants to cohorts, the prospective study relied on clinical history that participants themselves reported in a screening survey and a study questionnaire. Recovered participants in ImmuneRACE Cohort 3 were defined as having two consecutive negative NP/OP PCR tests, clearance from a healthcare professional, or resolution of symptoms. Each participant in the prospective study had whole blood, serum and a nasopharyngeal or oropharyngeal swab collected by mobile phlebotomists. Prospective study participants could optionally give additional blood draws and questionnaires over an approximately two-month period. Prospective study blood samples were shipped either frozen or at room temperature before DNA extraction.

On the study overall, not on this receptor specifically: The quantity of clinical and demographic metadata differed by source and by participant and was supplied without curation.

In the case of this clone: No cognate antigen has been identified for it. No base qualities exist here, and no much larger clone lies one base off it.

The CDR3, cysteine through phenylalanine, is 15 amino acids long. Only the CDR3 region is kept as DNA, spanning 45 bases read in frame from base 1. Reading the germline V gene gives CDR1 SGHRS and CDR2 YFSETQ. V is trimmed back by 3 bases and J by 0 bases, and the junction contains 2 bases that no gene match accounts for. Specimen: PBMCs or T cells enriched from blood (not recorded which). The receptor was isolated from a woman aged 60-75 years who had recovered from COVID-19. The receptor chain draws on TRBV5-1 and TRBJ1-1, and 10 junction bases match TRBD1. In nucleotides, the sequence is TGCGCCAGCAGCTCGACAGGGGGCCTGAACACTGAAGCTTTCTTT. Translated, this is CASSSTGGLNTEAFF.